These 8 T cell receptor beta chains originate from one sample sequenced in a study of T cell responses to AZD1222 COVID-19 vaccine. Measured with immunoSEQ multiplex PCR; TCRdb has only the in-frame clones, and not every one. Of 170,000 or so clones listed, 90% to 95% are singletons. This specimen consisted of peripheral blood, obtained on day 0 of AZD1222 vaccination. These receptors originate from an adult in good health.

This clone was detected once. The V call is TRBV4-2, the J call TRBJ2-2; 8 nucleotides match TRBD2. CDR1 is LGHNA and CDR2 is YNFKEQ in the germline V gene. This CDR3 is built from 17 residues. Trimming at V came to 1 base and at J to 6 bases, leaving 10 bases not matched to a gene. This CDR3 reads CASSQVSWGTRAGELFF. CDR3 in DNA: TGTGCCAGCAGCCAAGTAAGCTGGGGGACTAGGGCCGGGGAGCTGTTTTTT.

The rearrangement links TRBV2 to TRBJ1-2, with D possibly being TRBD1 (6 bases). Germline V lookup: CDR1 SNHLY, CDR2 FYNNEI. The CDR3 runs 15 residues. The ends were cut back, 5 bases at V and 0 bases at J, with 13 bases in the middle. The CDR3 DNA reads TGTGCCAGCAGTTATGATCAGGGGTCTAACTATGGCTACACCTTC. Its translation is CASSYDQGSNYGYTF.

The chain couples TRBV7-9 to TRBJ2-7, with D unclear. CDR1 is SEHNR, CDR2 FQNEAQ, per germline (reference sequence). The ends were cut back, 1 base at V and 2 bases at J, with 9 bases in the middle. This CDR3 is built from 14 residues. The CDR3 region is CASSLGTETYEQYF. CDR3 DNA sequence: TGTGCCAGCAGCTTAGGAACGGAGACCTACGAGCAGTACTTC.

CDR3 nucleotides: TGCGCCAGCACCTACGGGATCCCCCACAATGAGCAGTTCTTC. Its translation is CASTYGIPHNEQFF. V gene TRBV10-1 combines with J gene TRBJ2-1; possible D gene TRBD2, 5 bases. The CDR3 totals 14 residues. Germline lookup yields CDR1 WNHNN and CDR2 SYGVQD (reference sequence). Trimming cost V 7 bases and J 5 bases, with 15 bases left between them.

The chain has TRBV5-1 and TRBJ2-1; 7 bases match TRBD1. Trimming cost V 2 bases and J 10 bases; bases outside gene matches: 3. This CDR3 has 12 amino acids. Germline-derived CDR1 and CDR2 are SGHRS and YFSETQ. The CDR3 protein is CASSFDREEQFF. The DNA of the CDR3 is TGCGCCAGCAGCTTCGACAGGGAGGAGCAGTTCTTC.

This chain connects TRBV7-2 to TRBJ2-5; no firm D call. V was clipped by 3 bases and J by 4 bases, with 9 bases between them. The CDR3 consists of 13 residues. Germline CDR1 is SGHTA and CDR2 is FQGNSA. In DNA form, the CDR3 reads TGTGCCAGCAGCTTGGCTAACCTAGAGACCCAGTACTTC. This translates into CASSLANLETQYF.

In the case of this clone: Germline is not matched at one junction end, which may reflect a read error. The chain links TRBV12-3 or TRBV12-4 to TRBJ1-2; tentative D call: TRBD1 (5 bases). This CDR3 is built from 12 residues. The CDR3 DNA follows: TGTGCCAGCAGTTTAGCCGGGACCGAGGTAGCCTTC. Its translation: CASSLAGTEVAF.

The chain carries TRBV7-9 and TRBJ1-3, with D tentatively TRBD1 (6 bases). V shed 5 bases and J shed 2 bases, with 10 bases lying between them. This CDR3 has 14 amino acids. In germline, CDR1 is SEHNR, CDR2 FQNEAQ (reference sequence). In DNA, the CDR3 is TGTGCCAGCAGCCCAACAGGGCCTGGAAACACCATATATTTT. Protein product: CASSPTGPGNTIYF.